These 6 T cell receptor beta chains were sequenced from one sample in a study of identical twins. TCRdb passed the 5' RACE reads through MiXCR, listing each CDR3 protein once. The sample records about 100,000 distinct CDR3 sequences, just under 6% being singletons. Sequenced: memory T cells sorted from blood. The receptors stem from a woman aged 45-60 years in good health.

This clonotype was seen ten or more times. The chain has TRBV5-1 and TRBJ2-3; D is undetermined. The CDR3 is 13 amino acids. V lost 2 bases to trimming and J lost 2 bases, with 6 bases between them. Germline lookup yields CDR1 SGHRS and CDR2 YFSETQ. The CDR3 is CASSFGYTDTQYF. In nucleotides, the CDR3 is TGCGCCAGCAGCTTCGGGTACACAGATACGCAGTATTTT. The full variable domain, rest sourced from reference TRBV5-1 and TRBJ2-3, is KAGVTQTPRYLIKTRGQQVTLSCSPISGHRSVSWYQQTPGQGLQFLFEYFSETQRNKGNFPGRFSGRQFSNSRSEMNVSTLELGDSALYLCASSFGYTDTQYFGPGTRLTVL.

Many counts were recorded for this clonotype. The V call is TRBV11-3, the J call TRBJ2-1, with 9 bases matching TRBD2. The CDR3 totals 16 residues. The germline CDR1 and CDR2 sequences are SGHNT and YENEEA. Trimming at V came to 5 bases and at J to 4 bases, leaving 9 bases not matched to a gene. CDR3 residues: CASSLAGPGVYNEQFF. CDR3 bases: TGTGCCAGCAGCCTAGCGGGACCCGGGGTTTACAATGAGCAGTTCTTC.

This clonotype has a handful of counts. V usage is TRBV5-4 and J usage is TRBJ2-1; D is undetermined. V was pared by 4 bases and J by 4 bases, with 6 bases between. The CDR3 sequence is 12 residues long. The germline V gene encodes CDR1 SGHNT and CDR2 YYREEE (reference sequence). CDR3 sequence (DNA): TGTGCCAGCAGCAGGGATTACAATGAGCAGTTCTTC. It is translated as CASSRDYNEQFF. The full variable domain, its missing parts supplied by reference TRBV5-4 and TRBJ2-1, is ETGVTQSPTHLIKTRGQQVTLRCSSQSGHNTVSWYQQALGQGPQFIFQYYREEENGRGNFPPRFSGLQFPNYSSELNVNALELDDSALYLCASSRDYNEQFFGPGTRLTVL.

This clonotype was observed at least ten times. This rearrangement joins TRBV11-3 to TRBJ2-1, with 9 bases lining up with TRBD2. Trimming took 6 bases from V and 4 from J; bases not matched to a gene: 7. This CDR3 has 15 residues. Germline V gives CDR1 SGHNT, CDR2 YENEEA. The CDR3 sequence is CASRPAGGRYNEQFF. In DNA, the CDR3 is TGTGCCAGCAGACCCGCGGGGGGGCGGTACAATGAGCAGTTCTTC.

This clonotype was counted only a few times. This chain connects TRBV9 to TRBJ1-1; D ambiguous. V shed 4 bases and J shed 1 base, with 8 bases lying between them. Germline-derived CDR1 and CDR2 are SGDLS and YYNGEE. This CDR3 comprises 13 residues. As DNA, the CDR3 is TGTGCCAGCAGCCGTCGACAGAACACTGAAGCTTTCTTT. This translates into CASSRRQNTEAFF.

In the case of this clonotype: This may come from a read error, since a much larger clone is one base off. The CDR3 nucleotides are TGTGCCAGCAGCGCCGTACTAGGGGATGAGACCCAGTACTTC. Translated, it gives CASSAVLGDETQYF. The gene calls are TRBV9 and TRBJ2-5, with D tentatively TRBD1 or TRBD2 (5 bases each). The ends were cut back, 3 bases at V and 5 bases at J, with 14 bases in the middle. The CDR3 loop spans 14 amino acids. The germline V gene has CDR1 SGDLS and CDR2 YYNGEE.